These 29 T cell receptor beta chains came from one sample sequenced in a study of PD-1 blockade in classical Hodgkin lymphoma (TCRdb year 2020). Taken with the paper, the label for time point translates to: newly diagnosed, previously untreated cHL patient sample. Magnetic negative selection with a Miltenyi CD4+ T cell isolation kit was used to purify CD4+ T cells from thawed PBMCs. The library came from the immunoSEQ multiplex PCR assay. TCRdb re-hosts the immuneACCESS table, in-frame sequences only. Its copies lack some clones; in the studies checked, an unresolved V gene accounts for under half of them, and the cause for the rest is not known. The sample profile shows about 23,000 clones; more than 85% of them were found once. 0.41% of the sample is held by the ten biggest clonotypes. The specimen was CD4+ T cells from blood. The receptors were sampled from a human donor with classical Hodgkin lymphoma.

The chain carries TRBV11-2 and TRBJ1-6; no clear D. Germline V CDR1 and CDR2: SGHAT, FQNNGV. This CDR3 spans 13 amino acids. Trimming took 0 bases from V and 7 from J, leaving 4 bases between them. Here the CDR3 DNA reads TGTGCCAGCAGCTTAGATCGCAATTCACCCCTCCACTTT. Its protein is CASSLDRNSPLHF. The full variable domain, in which reference TRBV11-2 and TRBJ1-6 provide the parts outside the CDR3, is EAGVAQSPRYKIIEKRQSVAFWCNPISGHATLYWYQQILGQGPKLLIQFQNNGVVDDSQLPKDRFSAERLKGVDSTLKIQPAKLEDSAVYLCASSLDRNSPLHFGNGTRLTVT.

The chain employs TRBV5-1 and TRBJ2-1; weak D call: TRBD1 (5 bases). Trimming removed 4 bases from V and 10 bases from J, with 18 bases in between. Germline-derived CDR1 and CDR2 are SGHRS and YFSETQ. The CDR3 spans 14 residues. The CDR3 bases are TGCGCCAGCAGCGAAGGTCAACAGGATCGGGAGCAGTTCTTC. Protein sequence: CASSEGQQDREQFF.

The chain links TRBV7-8 to TRBJ1-3; no reliable D call. Germline V gene lookup returns CDR1 SGHVS and CDR2 FQNEAQ. The V gene lost 5 bases and the J gene lost 0 bases, with 11 bases spanning the gap. The CDR3 is made up of 15 amino acids. The DNA of the CDR3 is TGTGCCAGCAGCCACGGACGGTTCTCTGGAAACACCATATATTTT. This codes for CASSHGRFSGNTIYF.

There are a few counts of this clone. The chain joins TRBV27 to TRBJ1-2; 8 nucleotides agree with TRBD1. J gave up 5 bases and V 5 bases, and 16 bases lay outside the gene matches. The CDR3 covers 17 residues. Germline assignment: CDR1 MNHEY and CDR2 SMNVEV (reference sequence). The CDR3 DNA reads as TGTGCCAGCAGTCCCCGAGGACAGGGCCCTGGAAGGTATGGCTACACCTTC. Translating it yields CASSPRGQGPGRYGYTF.

The rearrangement uses TRBV7-5 and TRBJ2-7. TRBV7-5 constitutes a pseudogene. The CDR3 covers 16 residues. CDR3 protein: CASSLVLQSLSYEQYF. CDR3 bases: TGTGCCAGCAGCTTAGTGCTCCAGTCCCTATCCTACGAGCAGTACTTC.

V usage is TRBV21-1 and J usage is TRBJ2-4. TRBV21-1 represents a pseudogene. The CDR3 consists of 16 residues. DNA for the CDR3: TGTGCCAGCAGCAAAGGGCCAGGGGGGGGCAAAAACATTCAGTACTTC. Translation: CASSKGPGGGKNIQYF.

The chain uses TRBV18 and TRBJ2-7, with TRBD2 matching over 10 bases. The ends lost 4 bases at V and 1 base at J; junction bases unmatched: 4. The CDR3 totals 15 residues. The germline V gene encodes CDR1 KGHSH and CDR2 LQKENI. Written as DNA, the CDR3 is TGTGCCAGCTCACGATCGGGACTAGCGTCCTACGAGCAGTACTTC. It is translated as CASSRSGLASYEQYF.

This clone was detected once. Lacking the conserved final phenylalanine or tryptophan, this CDR3 likely reflects a read error. CDR3 sequence: CASSLWDSPNTEAFL. Here the CDR3 DNA reads TGCGCCAGCAGCCTTTGGGACAGCCCGAACACTGAAGCTTTCCTT. The rearrangement joins TRBV4-1 to TRBJ1-1; TRBD1 matches 7 bases. Per germline, CDR1 MGHRA and CDR2 YSYEKL. This CDR3 contains 15 residues. The V gene end was trimmed by 4 bases and the J gene end by 1 base; junction bases not matched to a gene: 6.

The chain recombines TRBV18 with TRBJ2-5, with D perhaps matching TRBD1 (6 bases). V lost 3 bases, J lost 4 bases, and 12 bases lay in between. Germline V CDR1 and CDR2: KGHSH, LQKENI. The CDR3 spans 14 residues. The CDR3 sequence is CASSPYPQGETQYF. CDR3 coding DNA: TGTGCCAGCTCACCTTACCCACAGGGAGAGACCCAGTACTTC.

The rearrangement joins TRBV30 to TRBJ2-7, with D perhaps matching TRBD1 or TRBD2 (5 bases each). Trimming took off 0 bases at V and 5 bases at J, with 8 bases between the two ends. Looked up from germline, CDR1 is GTSNPN and CDR2 is SVGIG (reference sequence). This CDR3 has 12 residues. The CDR3 loop is CAWSVRGHEQYF. In DNA, the CDR3 is TGTGCCTGGAGTGTACGGGGCCACGAGCAGTACTTC.

The chain combines TRBV5-1 with TRBJ2-2, with 8 bases identical to TRBD2. V lost 5 bases to trimming and J lost 4 bases; unmatched junction nucleotides: 10. Germline-derived CDR1 and CDR2 are SGHRS and YFSETQ. The CDR3 is 16 residues long. Here the CDR3 DNA reads TGCGCCAGCAGGCCGGGACTAGTGTTGGTCACCGGGGAGCTGTTTTTT. Translated: CASRPGLVLVTGELFF.

The chain carries TRBV28 and TRBJ1-1; D is uncertain. Trimming stripped 8 bases from V and 5 bases from J, with 18 bases between. The CDR3 sequence is 14 residues long. Germline-derived CDR1 and CDR2 are MDHEN and SYDVKM. CDR3 protein: CASGPEAGRTEAFF. CDR3 DNA sequence: TGTGCCAGCGGGCCTGAGGCGGGGAGAACTGAAGCTTTCTTT.

CDR3 DNA: TGCGCCAGCAGGGACCCTCAGCTCTATGGCTACACCTTC. This gives the protein CASRDPQLYGYTF. The chain carries TRBV5-1 and TRBJ1-2; D uncertain. The germline CDR1 and CDR2 sequences are SGHRS and YFSETQ. This CDR3 spans 13 amino acids. Trimming shortened V by 5 bases and J by 4 bases, and 12 bases separated the two germline ends. Complete variable domain (other parts from reference TRBV5-1 and TRBJ1-2): KAGVTQTPRYLIKTRGQQVTLSCSPISGHRSVSWYQQTPGQGLQFLFEYFSETQRNKGNFPGRFSGRQFSNSRSEMNVSTLELGDSALYLCASRDPQLYGYTFGSGTRLTVV.

The sample holds one count of this clone. The rearrangement links TRBV5-1 to TRBJ2-1; the D gene is possibly TRBD2 (7 bases). The CDR3 covers 13 residues. Germline assignment: CDR1 SGHRS and CDR2 YFSETQ. V lost 5 bases, J lost 15 bases, and 21 bases lay in between. The chain's CDR3 is CASRFDSGGDGFF. In nucleotides, the CDR3 is TGCGCCAGCAGGTTTGACTCGGGGGGCGATGGGTTCTTC.

V usage is TRBV29-1 and J usage is TRBJ2-3; perhaps TRBD1 as D (7 bases). The CDR3 runs 13 residues. V shed 5 bases and J shed 4 bases, with 13 bases lying between them. Germline loops: CDR1 SQVTM, CDR2 ANQGSEA. The CDR3 protein is CSVQEGAADTQYF. CDR3 bases: TGCAGCGTTCAGGAGGGGGCCGCAGATACGCAGTATTTT.

The chain links TRBV30 to TRBJ1-1; 10 nucleotides line up with TRBD1. Germline trimming cut 0 bases from V and 10 bases from J; bases unmatched to any gene: 23. This CDR3 comprises 19 residues. CDR1 and CDR2 from the germline V gene are GTSNPN and SVGIG (reference sequence). CDR3 region: CAWSVSSHGTGDSWGSAFF. The CDR3 nucleotides are TGTGCCTGGAGTGTATCCTCCCACGGGACAGGGGACTCGTGGGGCTCAGCTTTCTTT.

This clone was counted a single time. The rearrangement joins TRBV4-2 to TRBJ2-5, with 16 positions matching TRBD2. The CDR3 loop spans 18 amino acids. V lost 3 bases to trimming and J lost 4 bases; unmatched junction nucleotides: 8. Per germline, CDR1 LGHNA and CDR2 YNFKEQ. CDR3 residues: CASSHEGLAGGGGETQYF. CDR3 nucleotides: TGTGCCAGCAGCCACGAGGGACTAGCGGGGGGGGGCGGAGAGACCCAGTACTTC.

J is TRBJ2-7 and V is TRBV6-1; D assignment may be TRBD1 or TRBD2 (5 bases each). The CDR3 loop spans 12 amino acids. Germline assignment: CDR1 MNHNS and CDR2 SASEGT. The germline V and J ends were trimmed by 10 bases and 2 bases, with 12 bases remaining between them. Here the CDR3 reads CAIRDETYEQYF. Written as DNA, the CDR3 is TGTGCCATCCGGGACGAGACCTACGAGCAGTACTTC.

The rearrangement joins TRBV21-1 to TRBJ1-1; the table's D gene call, TRBD1, was not cross checked with the DNA. TRBV21-1 is annotated as a pseudogene. The CDR3 consists of 15 residues. The CDR3 protein is CASGSGTDLNTEAFF. DNA of the CDR3: TGTGCCAGCGGGTCCGGGACAGATTTGAACACTGAAGCTTTCTTT.

J is TRBJ2-3 and V is TRBV7-2; possibly TRBD1 or TRBD2 for D (5 bases each). The germline gives CDR1 SGHTA, CDR2 FQGNSA. V shed 5 bases and J shed 9 bases, with 12 bases lying between them. The CDR3 is 12 residues long. CDR3 sequence reads: CASSRPRDTQYF. The CDR3 DNA follows: TGTGCCAGCAGCCGACCGAGGGACACGCAGTATTTT. Using reference TRBV7-2 and TRBJ2-3 for the parts outside the CDR3, the full variable domain is GAGVSQSPSNKVTEKGKDVELRCDPISGHTALYWYRQSLGQGLEFLIYFQGNSAPDKSGLPSDRFSAERTGGSVSTLTIQRTQQEDSAVYLCASSRPRDTQYFGPGTRLTVL.

J is TRBJ2-3 and V is TRBV4-2, with 13 bases identical to TRBD2. Germline V lookup: CDR1 LGHNA, CDR2 YNFKEQ. This CDR3 spans 14 amino acids. J lost 9 bases, V lost 4 bases, and 4 bases had no gene match. The CDR3: CASSLGTSGVTQYF. CDR3 DNA: TGTGCCAGCAGCCTAGGGACTAGCGGGGTGACGCAGTATTTT.

This chain uses TRBV30 with TRBJ1-3; D is undetermined. The CDR3 covers 12 residues. Trimming took 5 bases from V and 0 from J, leaving 5 bases between them. The germline V gene has CDR1 GTSNPN and CDR2 SVGIG (reference sequence). The CDR3 sequence is CAWGYSGNTIYF. In nucleotides, the CDR3 is TGTGCCTGGGGTTACTCTGGAAACACCATATATTTT.

J is TRBJ2-7 and V is TRBV4-2, with 10 bases that match TRBD2. The CDR3 has 15 residues. The junction had 9 bases not matched to a gene; V was cut back by 4 bases and J by 6 bases. From germline, CDR1 is LGHNA and CDR2 YNFKEQ. The DNA for the CDR3 is TGTGCCAGCAGCCCCGAGTGGGAGCGGGGGGGCGAGCAGTACTTC. Its protein is CASSPEWERGGEQYF.

This rearrangement joins TRBV19 to TRBJ2-7; D may be TRBD2 (6 bases). Germline-derived CDR1 and CDR2 are LNHDA and SQIVND (reference sequence). This CDR3 has 14 residues. V was trimmed by 6 bases and J by 1 base, leaving 13 bases between them. CDR3 DNA sequence: TGTGCCAGTAGACTGGGGGGATCTTCCTACGAGCAGTACTTC. Amino acids: CASRLGGSSYEQYF.

The gene calls are TRBV7-8 and TRBJ2-5; D is unclear. This CDR3 has 12 residues. Germline V gene sequence: CDR1 SGHVS, CDR2 FQNEAQ. The V end lost 4 bases, the J end lost 5 bases, and 8 bases lay between the germline ends. The CDR3 reads CASSSSSETQYF. CDR3 bases: TGTGCCAGCAGCTCAAGCAGTGAGACCCAGTACTTC. Using reference TRBV7-8 and TRBJ2-5 for the parts outside the CDR3, the full variable domain is GAGVSQSPRYKVAKRGQDVALRCDPISGHVSLFWYQQALGQGPEFLTYFQNEAQLDKSGLPSDRFFAERPEGSVSTLKIQRTQQEDSAVYLCASSSSSETQYFGPGTRLLVL.

This clone was detected once. V is TRBV7-2 and J is TRBJ2-5; D uncertain. This CDR3 spans 13 amino acids. Germline values: CDR1 SGHTA, CDR2 FQGNSA. The V end lost 0 bases, the J end lost 1 base, and 3 bases lay between the germline ends. CDR3 coding DNA: TGTGCCAGCAGCTTAGCCCGCCAAGAGACCCAGTACTTC. It encodes CASSLARQETQYF.

This clone was recorded once. The chain links TRBV14 to TRBJ1-6; perhaps TRBD1 as D (6 bases). Trimming removed 4 bases at V and 10 bases at J, with 14 bases between. The CDR3 loop spans 14 amino acids. Germline-derived CDR1 and CDR2 are SGHDN and FVKESK. The CDR3: CASSPGTNYSPLHF. CDR3 DNA sequence: TGTGCCAGCAGCCCCGGGACAAACTACTCACCCCTCCACTTT.

This chain links TRBV7-8 with TRBJ2-1; TRBD2 might be the D (5 bases). The length of the CDR3 is 14 residues. The V gene's germline CDR1 is SGHVS and CDR2 FQNEAQ. The V end lost 0 bases, the J end lost 7 bases, and 10 bases lay between the germline ends. CDR3 region: CASSLAHRGNEQFF. The CDR3 region has the DNA TGTGCCAGCAGCTTAGCGCACCGGGGAAATGAGCAGTTCTTC.

The V gene is TRBV5-1, the J gene TRBJ2-5, with 13 bases matching TRBD2. V trimming: 4 bases; J trimming: 3 bases; junction bases outside the gene matches: 3. The CDR3 covers 15 residues. Germline CDR1 SGHRS, CDR2 YFSETQ. The CDR3 region has the DNA TGCGCCAGCAGCCCCGGGACTAGCGGGGAAGAGACCCAGTACTTC. Its translation is CASSPGTSGEETQYF.